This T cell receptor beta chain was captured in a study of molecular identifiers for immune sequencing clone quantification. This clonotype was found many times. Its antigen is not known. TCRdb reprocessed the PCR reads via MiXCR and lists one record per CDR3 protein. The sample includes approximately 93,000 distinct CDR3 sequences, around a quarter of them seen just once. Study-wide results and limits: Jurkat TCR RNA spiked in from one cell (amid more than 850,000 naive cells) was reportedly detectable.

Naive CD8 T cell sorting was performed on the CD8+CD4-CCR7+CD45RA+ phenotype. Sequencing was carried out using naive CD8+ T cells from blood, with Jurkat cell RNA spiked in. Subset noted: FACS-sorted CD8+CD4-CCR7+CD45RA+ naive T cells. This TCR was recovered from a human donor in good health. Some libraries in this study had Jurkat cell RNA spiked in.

CDR3 sequence: CASSIQLSGANVLTF. The CDR3, as DNA: TGTGCCAGCAGCATACAACTCTCTGGGGCCAACGTCCTGACTTTC. This chain connects TRBV27 to TRBJ2-6; D remains unclear. Germline-derived CDR1 and CDR2 are MNHEY and SMNVEV (reference sequence). Trimming removed 6 bases from V and 0 bases from J, with 9 bases in between. The CDR3 covers 15 residues.